This TCR beta chain was identified in a study of PD-1 blockade in classical Hodgkin lymphoma. Study overall: Patients got intravenous nivolumab 3 mg/kg every 2 weeks. Notes on the study in general: Newly diagnosed patients reportedly trailed healthy donors in baseline TCR diversity. At C4D1, TCR diversity had climbed significantly for CD4+ cells, though not for CD8+ cells.

Produced via immunoSEQ multiplex PCR; TCRdb's table is partial and in-frame only. The sample records 80,000 to 100,000 clones, 85% to 95% being singletons. Germline-derived CDR1 and CDR2 are LGHNT and FRNRAP. Trimming shortened V by 5 bases and J by 3 bases, and 16 bases separated the two germline ends. The CDR3 runs 16 residues. Time point here: cycle 4 day 1 (C4D1), after 6 weeks of nivolumab. Relapses following autologous stem cell transplantation were seen in all patients, with brentuximab vedotin exposure varying. Remarks on this clone: Its antigen is undetermined.

The chain carries TRBV12-5 and TRBJ2-2; possible D gene TRBD2, 6 bases. The sample in question was peripheral blood mononuclear cells (PBMCs), obtained before the fourth cycle of nivolumab. The sequence was collected from a human donor with classical Hodgkin lymphoma. CDR3 nucleotides: TGTGCTAGTGGTACCCTCGGAGGGGTGTACACCGGGGAGCTGTTTTTT. It encodes CASGTLGGVYTGELFF.